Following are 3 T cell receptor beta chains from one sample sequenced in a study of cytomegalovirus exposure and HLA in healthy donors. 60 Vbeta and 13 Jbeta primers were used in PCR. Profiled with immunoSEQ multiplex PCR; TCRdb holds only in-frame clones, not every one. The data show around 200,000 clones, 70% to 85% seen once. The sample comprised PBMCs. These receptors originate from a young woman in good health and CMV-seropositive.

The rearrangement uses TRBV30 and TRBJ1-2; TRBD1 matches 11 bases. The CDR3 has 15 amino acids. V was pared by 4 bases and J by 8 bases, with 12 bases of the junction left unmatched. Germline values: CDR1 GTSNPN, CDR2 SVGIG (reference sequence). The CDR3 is CAWIYGTGGFQGYTF. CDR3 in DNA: TGTGCCTGGATTTATGGGACAGGGGGATTCCAGGGCTACACCTTC.

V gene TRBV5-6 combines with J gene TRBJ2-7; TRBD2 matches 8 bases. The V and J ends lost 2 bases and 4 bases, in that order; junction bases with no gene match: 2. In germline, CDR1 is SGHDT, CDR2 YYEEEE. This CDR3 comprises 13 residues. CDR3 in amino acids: CASSFGGGYEQYF. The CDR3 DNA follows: TGTGCCAGCAGCTTCGGGGGGGGGTACGAGCAGTACTTC.

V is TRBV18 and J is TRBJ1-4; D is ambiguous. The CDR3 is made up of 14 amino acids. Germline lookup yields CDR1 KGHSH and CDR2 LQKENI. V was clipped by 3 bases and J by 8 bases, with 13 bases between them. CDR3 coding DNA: TGTGCCAGCTCACCCATGGATGGAGGCGAAAAACTGTTTTTT. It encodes CASSPMDGGEKLFF.